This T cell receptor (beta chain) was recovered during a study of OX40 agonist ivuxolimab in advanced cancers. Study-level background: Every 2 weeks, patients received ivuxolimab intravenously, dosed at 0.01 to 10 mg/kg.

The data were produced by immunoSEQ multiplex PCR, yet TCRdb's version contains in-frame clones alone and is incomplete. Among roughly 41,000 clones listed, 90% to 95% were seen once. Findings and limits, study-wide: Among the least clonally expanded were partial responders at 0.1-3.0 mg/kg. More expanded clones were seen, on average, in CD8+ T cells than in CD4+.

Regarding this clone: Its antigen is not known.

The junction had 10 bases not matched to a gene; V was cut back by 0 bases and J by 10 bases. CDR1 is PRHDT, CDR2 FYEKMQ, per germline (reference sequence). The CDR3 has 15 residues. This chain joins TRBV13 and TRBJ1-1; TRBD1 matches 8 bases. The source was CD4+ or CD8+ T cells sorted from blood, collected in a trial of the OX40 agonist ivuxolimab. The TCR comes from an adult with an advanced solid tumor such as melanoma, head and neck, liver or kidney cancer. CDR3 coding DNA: TGTGCCAGCAGCTTAGGGTCCTGGACAGGGCTTGGAGCTTTCTTT. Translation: CASSLGSWTGLGAFF.